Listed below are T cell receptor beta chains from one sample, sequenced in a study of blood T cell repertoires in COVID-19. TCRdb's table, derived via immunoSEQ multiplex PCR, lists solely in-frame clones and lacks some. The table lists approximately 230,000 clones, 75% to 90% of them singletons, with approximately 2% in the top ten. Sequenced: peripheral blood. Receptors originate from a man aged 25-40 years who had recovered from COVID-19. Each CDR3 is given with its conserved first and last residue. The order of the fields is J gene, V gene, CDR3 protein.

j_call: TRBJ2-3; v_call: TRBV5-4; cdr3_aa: CASSSNPGLSTDTQYF
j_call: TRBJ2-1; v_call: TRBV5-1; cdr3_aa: CASSPGQGIHEQFF
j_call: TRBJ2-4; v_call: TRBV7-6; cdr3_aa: CASSLQVLSLAKNIQYF
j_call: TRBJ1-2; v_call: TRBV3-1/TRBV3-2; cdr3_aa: CASSPRDRSELYGYTF
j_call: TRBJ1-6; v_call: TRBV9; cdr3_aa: CASSVQTGLNSPLHF
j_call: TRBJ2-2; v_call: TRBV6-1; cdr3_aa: CASSEAGVFTGELFF
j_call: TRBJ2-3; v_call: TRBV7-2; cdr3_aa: CASRSDTQYF
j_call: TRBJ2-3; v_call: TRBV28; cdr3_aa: CASSTLDSTSGDSTDTQYF
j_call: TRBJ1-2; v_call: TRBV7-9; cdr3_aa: CASTLSAGGVDYGYTF
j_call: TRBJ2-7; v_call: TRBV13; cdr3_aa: CASSPPPGGSYEQYF
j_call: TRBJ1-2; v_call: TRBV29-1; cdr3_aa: CSVEEDRALGYTF
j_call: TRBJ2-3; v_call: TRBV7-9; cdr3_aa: CASSRTSGGTDTQYF
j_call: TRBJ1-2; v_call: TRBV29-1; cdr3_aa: CSVEYSGSPRGGERYGYTF
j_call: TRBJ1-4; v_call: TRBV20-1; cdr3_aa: CSASTGVWGNEKLFF
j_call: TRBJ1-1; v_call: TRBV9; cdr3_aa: CASSVGNRLDTEAFF
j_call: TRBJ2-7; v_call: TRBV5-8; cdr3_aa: CASSLTGSWSSYEQYF
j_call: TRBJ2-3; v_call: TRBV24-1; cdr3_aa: CATSDPSGTGGNTQYF
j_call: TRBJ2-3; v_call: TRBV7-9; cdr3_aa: CASRNSGGKESNF
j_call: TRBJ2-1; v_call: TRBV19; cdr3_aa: CASSSQQGNFLDNEQFF
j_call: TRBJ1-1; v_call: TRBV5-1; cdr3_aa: CASSFGTVAEAFF
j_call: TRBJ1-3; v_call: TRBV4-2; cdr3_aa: CASSQAAFSGNTIYF
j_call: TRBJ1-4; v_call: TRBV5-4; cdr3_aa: CASSLGKGVDEKLFF
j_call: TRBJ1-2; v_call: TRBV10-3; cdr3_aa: CAISAAQGYGYGYTF
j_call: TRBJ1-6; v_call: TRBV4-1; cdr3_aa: CASSQVISLRGGSPLHF
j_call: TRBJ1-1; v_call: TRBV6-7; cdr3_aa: CASSYSRGGEAFF
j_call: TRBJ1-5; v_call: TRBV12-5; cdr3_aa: CASGFYPGRYSNQPQHF
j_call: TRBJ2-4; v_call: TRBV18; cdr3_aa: CASSPNSLGGIQYF
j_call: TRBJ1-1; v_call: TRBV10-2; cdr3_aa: CASRGGQGIEAFF
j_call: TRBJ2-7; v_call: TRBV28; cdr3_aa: CARSGVLYEQYF
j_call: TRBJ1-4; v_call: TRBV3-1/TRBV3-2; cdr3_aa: CATTSTGDEKLFF
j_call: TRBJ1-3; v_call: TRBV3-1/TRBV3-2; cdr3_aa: CASSGTQGSSGNTIYF
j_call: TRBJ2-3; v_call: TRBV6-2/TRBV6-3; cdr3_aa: CASSSLASGYTDTQYF
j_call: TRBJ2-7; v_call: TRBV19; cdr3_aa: CASSIGGRFYEQYF
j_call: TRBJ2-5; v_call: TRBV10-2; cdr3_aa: CASSSSGTSGGETQYF
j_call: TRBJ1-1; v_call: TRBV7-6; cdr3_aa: CASSLGISNTEAFF
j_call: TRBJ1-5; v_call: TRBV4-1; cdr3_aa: CASSQDPIILGTGSKPQHF
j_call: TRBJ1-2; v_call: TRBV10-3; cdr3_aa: CAISESARQKLSYGYTF
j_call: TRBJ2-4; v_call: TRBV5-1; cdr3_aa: CASSLGGSGPQNIQYF
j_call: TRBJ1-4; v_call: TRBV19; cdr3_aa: CASKGGLRSTNEKLFF
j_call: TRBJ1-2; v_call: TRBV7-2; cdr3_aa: CASRILTGAYGYTF
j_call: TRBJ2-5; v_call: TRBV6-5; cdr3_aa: CASRYDARRETQYF
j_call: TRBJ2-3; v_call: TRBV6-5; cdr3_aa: CASKTGGSTDTQYF
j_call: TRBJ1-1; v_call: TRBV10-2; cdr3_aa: CASSLTGESAEAFF
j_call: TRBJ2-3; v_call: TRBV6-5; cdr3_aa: CASSFFGSTDTQYF
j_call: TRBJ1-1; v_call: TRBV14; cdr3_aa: CASSQQPPSEAFF
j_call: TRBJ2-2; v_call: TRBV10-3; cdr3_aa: CAISPGQGAGELFF
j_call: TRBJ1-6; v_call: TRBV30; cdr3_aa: CAWSEGQGNSPLHF
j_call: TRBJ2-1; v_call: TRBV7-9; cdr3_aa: CASSLIRTDFVDEQFF